The 5 T cell receptor beta chains presented below share a single source sample, sequenced in a study of cytomegalovirus exposure and HLA in healthy donors. Sequenced by immunoSEQ multiplex PCR; TCRdb stores in-frame clones only, minus some. Here the sample spans 300,000 to 400,000 clones, roughly 90% being singletons. The sample taken for sequencing was PBMCs. The source is a woman in her late teens or twenties in good health and CMV-seronegative.

This clone turned up a few times. The rearrangement joins TRBV4-2 to TRBJ2-7, with 7 bases fitting TRBD2. The V segment lost 6 bases and the J segment 5 bases; nucleotides outside the gene matches: 4. The CDR3 loop spans 12 amino acids. The germline V gene has CDR1 LGHNA and CDR2 YNFKEQ. The CDR3 here is CASSGGEHEQYF. The CDR3 region has the DNA TGTGCCAGCAGTGGGGGGGAACACGAGCAGTACTTC.

V gene TRBV28 combines with J gene TRBJ1-1; D possibly corresponds to TRBD1 (6 bases). This CDR3 comprises 13 residues. Between the trimmed V and J ends, which lost 7 bases and 10 bases, there was a span of 19 bases. Germline-derived CDR1 and CDR2 are MDHEN and SYDVKM. The CDR3 region has the DNA TGTGCCAGCAAAAATACAGGGACCATAGGAGCTTTCTTT. Its translation is CASKNTGTIGAFF. Together with reference TRBV28 and TRBJ1-1, the CDR3 gives the full variable domain: DVKVTQSSRYLVKRTGEKVFLECVQDMDHENMFWYRQDPGLGLRLIYFSYDVKMKEKGDIPEGYSVSREKKERFSLILESASTNQTSMYLCASKNTGTIGAFFGQGTRLTVV.

This rearrangement joins TRBV7-9 to TRBJ1-5; D is ambiguous. This CDR3 region has 13 residues. CDR1 and CDR2 (germline): SEHNR, FQNEAQ (reference sequence). V was trimmed by 6 bases and J by 4 bases, leaving 10 bases between them. In nucleotides, the CDR3 is TGTGCCAGCAGTCCTGCGGGGAATCAGCCCCAGCATTTT. Translated, it gives CASSPAGNQPQHF.

The chain links TRBV28 to TRBJ2-7; D is unclear. Deletions cut 5 bases from V and 1 base from J, with 12 bases between. CDR1 and CDR2 from the germline V gene are MDHEN and SYDVKM. The CDR3 is made up of 14 amino acids. The CDR3 region has the DNA TGTGCCAGCAGTCCCCCCCGGGTGTCCTACGAGCAGTACTTC. Its translation is CASSPPRVSYEQYF. Full variable domain (outside the CDR3, taken from reference TRBV28 and TRBJ2-7): DVKVTQSSRYLVKRTGEKVFLECVQDMDHENMFWYRQDPGLGLRLIYFSYDVKMKEKGDIPEGYSVSREKKERFSLILESASTNQTSMYLCASSPPRVSYEQYFGPGTRLTVT.

The rearrangement joins TRBV6-6 to TRBJ2-3, with no clear D. The CDR3 is 12 residues long. V lost 4 bases to trimming and J lost 2 bases, with 4 bases between them. Per the germline V gene, CDR1 is MNHNY and CDR2 is SVGAGI (reference sequence). CDR3 in amino acids: CASSSFTDTQYF. The CDR3 DNA reads TGTGCCAGCAGTTCCTTCACAGATACGCAGTATTTT.